This T cell receptor beta chain was identified during a study of blood T cells in healthy people across ages. Findings of the study overall: Comparison with aged donors showed that long-lived donors had more naive CD4+ cells and higher diversity.

For the second PCR, which ran for about 7 to 11 cycles, a sample-barcoded 5' primer and a J-beta primer mix were used. MiXCR was run by TCRdb on the 5' RACE reads, yielding one entry per CDR3 protein. The sample lists 800,000 or so distinct CDR3 sequences, around 25% occurring once. Germline V gene lookup returns CDR1 DFQATT and CDR2 SNEGSKA (reference sequence). The CDR3 contains 14 residues. Trimming removed 1 base at V and 4 bases at J, with 11 bases between. In its sample, this clonotype was seen a few times. Its specificity is unknown. These same records also appear under a second study, on T cells of mothers and their children. That paper notes: Among related mother-child pairs, overlap was slightly higher than in unrelated pairs, though not significantly.

The receptor comes from a boy under 18 in good health. The sequenced material came from blood. This chain connects TRBV20-1 to TRBJ2-1; D gene ambiguous. CDR3 protein: CSARVEDVYNEQFF. The CDR3 region has the DNA TGCAGTGCTAGAGTTGAAGACGTATACAATGAGCAGTTCTTC.